This entry concerns a single T cell receptor (beta chain). Its matching antigen is unknown. Running of the v3.0 immunoSEQ assay took place at survey level. The data were produced by immunoSEQ multiplex PCR, yet TCRdb's version contains in-frame clones alone and is incomplete. This sample has roughly 18,000 clones, with around 85% found just once. In the United States, treatment was given to all participants with HIV. This entry comes from a study of long-term antiretroviral therapy in people with HIV. CDR3 length equals 14 residues. Germline V CDR1 and CDR2: SGHRS, YFSETQ. The V end lost 4 bases, the J end lost 5 bases, and 15 bases lay between the germline ends. Study results and caveats: At every time point, clones expanded before ART dominated the repertoire. Comparison with controls showed narrower CDR3 length ranges in HIV repertoires.

This chain connects TRBV5-1 to TRBJ2-5; no clear D gene. The source of this sequence is a man aged 18 to 29 with HIV. Here the sequenced sample was unsorted PBMCs, taken 0.9 years after starting antiretroviral therapy. The chain's CDR3 is CASSPGQARETQYF. The CDR3 bases are TGCGCCAGCAGCCCTGGGCAGGCGCGTGAGACCCAGTACTTC.